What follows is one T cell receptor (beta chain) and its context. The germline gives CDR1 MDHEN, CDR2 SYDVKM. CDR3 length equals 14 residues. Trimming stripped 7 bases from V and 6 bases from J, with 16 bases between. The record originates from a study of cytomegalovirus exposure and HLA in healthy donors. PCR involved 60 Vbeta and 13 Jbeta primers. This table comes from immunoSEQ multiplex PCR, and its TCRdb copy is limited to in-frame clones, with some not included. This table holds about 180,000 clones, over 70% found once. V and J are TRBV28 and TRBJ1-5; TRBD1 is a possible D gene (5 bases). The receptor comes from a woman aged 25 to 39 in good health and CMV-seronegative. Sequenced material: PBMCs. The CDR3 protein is CASITARGTQPQHF. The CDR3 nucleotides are TGTGCCAGCATAACGGCCCGCGGGACTCAGCCCCAGCATTTT. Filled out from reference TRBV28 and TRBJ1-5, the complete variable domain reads DVKVTQSSRYLVKRTGEKVFLECVQDMDHENMFWYRQDPGLGLRLIYFSYDVKMKEKGDIPEGYSVSREKKERFSLILESASTNQTSMYLCASITARGTQPQHFGDGTRLSIL.